The next 15 T cell receptor beta chains were all read from a single sample in a study of T cells in Graves' hyperthyroidism and ophthalmopathy. TCR beta CDR3 regions were amplified from RNA. The TCR CDR3 was amplified in a first-round RT-PCR using the HTBI primer set. From the multiplex PCR reads, TCRdb called clonotypes with MiXCR, one entry per CDR3 protein. Of 300,000 to 500,000 distinct CDR3 sequences in the sample, over 13% were seen once. What was sequenced was blood. The receptors were sampled from a man aged 45-65 years with Graves' ophthalmopathy.

This clonotype was detected ten times or more. This chain joins TRBV11-2 and TRBJ2-3, with 9 nucleotides matching TRBD2. Germline values: CDR1 SGHAT, CDR2 FQNNGV. Trimming removed 8 bases from V and 2 bases from J; junction bases left unmatched: 11. The CDR3 length is 16 residues. This CDR3 is CASLPGRGGSTDTQYF. Written as DNA, the CDR3 is TGTGCCAGCCTACCCGGGCGGGGGGGCTCCACAGATACGCAGTATTTT.

This clonotype was observed many times. The rearrangement joins TRBV18 to TRBJ2-1; 10 nucleotides agree with TRBD2. CDR1 and CDR2 from the germline V gene are KGHSH and LQKENI. The CDR3 consists of 16 residues. J gave up 9 bases and V 6 bases, and 14 bases lay outside the gene matches. In DNA form, the CDR3 reads TGTGCCAGCTCCCTGCAAAGCGGGAGGGCCGAAGGTGAGCAGTTCTTC. Amino acid sequence: CASSLQSGRAEGEQFF.

V is TRBV6-6 and J is TRBJ2-1, with TRBD2 identical over 9 bases. This CDR3 is built from 15 residues. J gave up 7 bases and V 1 base, and 5 bases lay outside the gene matches. Germline CDR1 MNHNY, CDR2 SVGAGI (reference sequence). The CDR3 nucleotides are TGTGCCAGCAGTTACTGGCGGGAGGGCAGTAATGAGCAGTTCTTC. This encodes CASSYWREGSNEQFF.

The chain recombines TRBV24-1 with TRBJ2-1; 12 bases are a match to TRBD2. Per germline, CDR1 KGHDR and CDR2 SFDVKD. The V and J ends lost 6 bases and 3 bases, in that order; junction bases with no gene match: 5. The CDR3 covers 16 residues. This chain's CDR3 is CATSSTSGSYYNEQFF. In DNA form, the CDR3 reads TGTGCCACCAGTTCGACTAGCGGGAGCTACTACAATGAGCAGTTCTTC.

The table lists this clonotype with many counts. The V and J genes are TRBV11-2 and TRBJ2-7; D remains ambiguous. The V gene's germline CDR1 is SGHAT and CDR2 FQNNGV. V lost 2 bases to trimming and J lost 5 bases, with 16 bases between them. CDR3 length: 15 amino acids. In DNA form, the CDR3 reads TGTGCCAGCAGCTTATCGCCAGATATCGCCCACGAGCAGTACTTC. Encoded protein: CASSLSPDIAHEQYF.

The V gene is TRBV5-1, the J gene TRBJ2-5; 10 nucleotides align to TRBD2. The CDR3 loop spans 17 amino acids. V gave up 0 bases and J gave up 4 bases; unmatched junction bases: 9. Per the germline V gene, CDR1 is SGHRS and CDR2 is YFSETQ. DNA of the CDR3: TGCGCCAGCAGCTTGGCGGCTAGCGGGAGCCTCCTAGAGACCCAGTACTTC. Its translation: CASSLAASGSLLETQYF.

This chain connects TRBV11-3 to TRBJ2-7; 10 nucleotides align to TRBD2. Germline assignment: CDR1 SGHNT and CDR2 YENEEA. The CDR3 is 17 residues long. The V segment lost 0 bases and the J segment 0 bases; nucleotides outside the gene matches: 5. Here the CDR3 reads CASSLDSASGSSYEQYF. The CDR3 nucleotides are TGTGCCAGCAGCTTAGATAGTGCTAGCGGGAGCTCCTACGAGCAGTACTTC.

This clonotype occurred many times. The chain carries TRBV5-1 and TRBJ1-4; D unclear. The V gene lost 0 bases and the J gene lost 0 bases, with 9 bases spanning the gap. Germline V gene lookup returns CDR1 SGHRS and CDR2 YFSETQ. The CDR3 contains 16 residues. The CDR3 sequence: CASSLGPATTNEKLFF. CDR3 nucleotides: TGCGCCAGCAGCTTGGGGCCAGCAACAACTAATGAAAAACTGTTTTTT.

This clonotype was seen ten or more times. The chain uses TRBV20-1 and TRBJ2-3; TRBD1 or TRBD2 may be the D gene (6 bases each). CDR3 length: 14 amino acids. Trimming shortened V by 0 bases and J by 5 bases, and 12 bases separated the two germline ends. In germline, CDR1 is DFQATT, CDR2 SNEGSKA (reference sequence). The CDR3 coding sequence is TGCAGTGCTAGAGATAGAGGGGGGAGAGATACGCAGTATTTT. Amino acid sequence: CSARDRGGRDTQYF.

The sample holds many counts of this clonotype. This chain links TRBV12-3 or TRBV12-4 with TRBJ2-7; tentative D call: TRBD2 (5 bases). This CDR3 comprises 12 residues. V gave up 3 bases and J gave up 6 bases, with 9 bases separating them. In nucleotides, the CDR3 is TGTGCCAGCAGTTTTCCGGGAACCGAGCAGTACTTC. Translated: CASSFPGTEQYF.

As for this clonotype: A read error may produce the germline difference seen at one junction end. The rearrangement joins TRBV2 to TRBJ2-1, with TRBD1 as a possible D gene (5 bases). In germline, CDR1 is SNHLY, CDR2 FYNNEI. The CDR3 runs 16 residues. The CDR3 DNA sequence: TGTACCAGCAGGGCGGTTCCCACGAGCTCCTACAATGAGCAGTTCTTC. It specifies CTSRAVPTSSYNEQFF.

This clonotype was found a few times. This chain uses TRBV7-2 with TRBJ1-6; TRBD1 might be the D (6 bases). Trimming removed 4 bases from V and 6 bases from J, with 10 bases in between. The CDR3 loop spans 14 amino acids. Germline loops: CDR1 SGHTA, CDR2 FQGNSA. CDR3 amino acids: CASSSGQINSPLHF. The CDR3 nucleotides read TGTGCCAGCAGCTCCGGACAGATTAATTCACCCCTCCACTTT.

This clonotype turned up a few times. The rearrangement links TRBV6-1 to TRBJ1-5; D is possibly TRBD1 (6 bases). This CDR3 has 12 residues. Trimming left V 6 bases short and J 7 bases short, with 10 bases between. Germline V lookup: CDR1 MNHNS, CDR2 SASEGT. The CDR3 loop reads CASRTGEQPQHF. CDR3 DNA: TGTGCCAGCAGGACAGGAGAACAGCCCCAGCATTTT.

This clonotype was observed many times. The chain employs TRBV5-1 and TRBJ2-3; 12 positions agree with TRBD2. V shed 3 bases, J shed 3 bases, and the junction held 11 bases outside the gene matches. From germline, CDR1 is SGHRS and CDR2 YFSETQ. This CDR3 spans 18 amino acids. CDR3 protein: CASSSPSGRASPTDTQYF. In DNA form, the CDR3 reads TGCGCCAGCAGCTCCCCTAGCGGGAGGGCCTCCCCTACAGATACGCAGTATTTT.

This clonotype was recorded many times. The chain carries TRBV11-2 and TRBJ2-1, with 8 positions matching TRBD2. The germline gives CDR1 SGHAT, CDR2 FQNNGV. CDR3 length: 16 amino acids. Unmatched junction bases numbered 15, after V lost 4 bases and J lost 10 bases. CDR3 amino acids: CASSSTGAGTSWEQFF. The DNA for the CDR3 is TGTGCCAGCAGCTCAACCGGAGCCGGGACTAGTTGGGAGCAGTTCTTC.